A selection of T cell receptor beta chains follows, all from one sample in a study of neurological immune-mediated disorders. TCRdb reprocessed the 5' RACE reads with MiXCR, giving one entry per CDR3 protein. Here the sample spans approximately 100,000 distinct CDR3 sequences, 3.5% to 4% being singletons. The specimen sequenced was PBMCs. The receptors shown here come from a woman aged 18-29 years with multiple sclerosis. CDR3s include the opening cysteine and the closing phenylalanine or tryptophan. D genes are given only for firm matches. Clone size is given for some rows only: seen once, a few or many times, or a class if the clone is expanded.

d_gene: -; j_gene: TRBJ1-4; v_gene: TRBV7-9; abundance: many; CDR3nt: TGTGCCAGCAGCCTCGACGGGACTGATAATGAAAAACTGTTTTTT; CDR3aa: CASSLDGTDNEKLFF
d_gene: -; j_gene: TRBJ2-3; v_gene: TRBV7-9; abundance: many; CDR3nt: TGTGCCAGCAGCTTAAGCAGGTTGTGGGATACGCAGTATTTT; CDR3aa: CASSLSRLWDTQYF
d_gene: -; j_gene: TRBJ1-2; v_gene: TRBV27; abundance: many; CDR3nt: TGTGCCAGCAGTTTAAGGTCTAACTATGGCTACACCTTC; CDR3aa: CASSLRSNYGYTF
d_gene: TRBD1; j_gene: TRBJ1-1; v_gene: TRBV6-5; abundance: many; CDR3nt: TGTGCCAGCCGACGGACAGGGGGAATTTTAACTGAAGCTTTCTTT; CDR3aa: CASRRTGGILTEAFF
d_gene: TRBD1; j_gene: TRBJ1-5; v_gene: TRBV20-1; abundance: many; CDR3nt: TGCAGTGCTAGGGACCCGGGACAGGGTCACAATCAGCCCCAGCATTTT; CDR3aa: CSARDPGQGHNQPQHF
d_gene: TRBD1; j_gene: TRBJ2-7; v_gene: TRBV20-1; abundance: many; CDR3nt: TGCAGTGCCACCGGAATACGCCAGGGGGCCTACGAGCAGTACTTC; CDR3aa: CSATGIRQGAYEQYF
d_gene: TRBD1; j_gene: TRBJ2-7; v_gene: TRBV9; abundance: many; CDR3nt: TGTGCCAGCAGCGTAGCTACAGGGGCCTACGAGCAGTACTTC; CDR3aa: CASSVATGAYEQYF
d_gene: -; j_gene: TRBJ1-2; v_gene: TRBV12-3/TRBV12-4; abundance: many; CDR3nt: TGTGCCAGCAGATCCGACAGTGGGTATGGCTACACCTTC; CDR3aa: CASRSDSGYGYTF
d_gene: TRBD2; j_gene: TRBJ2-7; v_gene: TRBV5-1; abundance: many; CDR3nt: TGCGCCAGCAGCCCGCGGGGGGCCGGCTACGAGCAGTACTTC; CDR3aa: CASSPRGAGYEQYF
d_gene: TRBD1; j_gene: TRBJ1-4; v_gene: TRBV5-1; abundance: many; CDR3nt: TGCGCCAGCAGCCTAGGGACAGAGAATGAAAAACTGTTTTTT; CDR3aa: CASSLGTENEKLFF
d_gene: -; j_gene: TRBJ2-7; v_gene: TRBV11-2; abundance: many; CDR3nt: TGTGCCAGCAGCTTAGATCGGTACAGAGAGGGTTACGAGCAGTACTTC; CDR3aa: CASSLDRYREGYEQYF
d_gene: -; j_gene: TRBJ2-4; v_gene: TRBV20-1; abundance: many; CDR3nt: TGCAGTGCTCCCCGCGGGTGGGGTAAAAACATTCAGTACTTC; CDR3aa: CSAPRGWGKNIQYF
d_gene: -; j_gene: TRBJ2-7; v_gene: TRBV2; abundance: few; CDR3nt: TGTGCCAGCGGGGGCGGGAGCGCCTACGAGCAGTACTTC; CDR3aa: CASGGGSAYEQYF
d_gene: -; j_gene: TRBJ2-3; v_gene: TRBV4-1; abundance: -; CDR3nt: TGCGCCAGCAGCCAAGTCGGCGCAGATACGCAGTATTTT; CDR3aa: CASSQVGADTQYF
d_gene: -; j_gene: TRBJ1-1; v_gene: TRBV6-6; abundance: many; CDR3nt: TGTGCCAGCAGTTACTCCGGGGTGAACACTGAAGCTTTCTTT; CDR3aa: CASSYSGVNTEAFF
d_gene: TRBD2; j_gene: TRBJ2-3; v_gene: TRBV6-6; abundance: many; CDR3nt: TGTGCCAGCACCCGACTAGCGGGACCCACAGATACGCAGTATTTT; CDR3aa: CASTRLAGPTDTQYF
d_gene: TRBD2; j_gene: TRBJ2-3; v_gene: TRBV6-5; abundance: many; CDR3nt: TGTGCCAGCAGTTACTCTACGGGGGGGGACCCCACAGATACGCAGTATTTT; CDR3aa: CASSYSTGGDPTDTQYF
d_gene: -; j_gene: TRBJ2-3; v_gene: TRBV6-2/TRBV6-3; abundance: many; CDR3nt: TGTGCCAGCAGTTATCATGCCGGACAGAACACAGATACGCAGTATTTT; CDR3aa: CASSYHAGQNTDTQYF
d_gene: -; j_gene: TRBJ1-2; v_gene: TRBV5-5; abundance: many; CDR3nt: TGTGCCAGCAGCTTGGAGCCCAGATTGAATTTCTATGGCTACACCTTC; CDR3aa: CASSLEPRLNFYGYTF
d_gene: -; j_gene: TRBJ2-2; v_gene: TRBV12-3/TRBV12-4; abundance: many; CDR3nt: TGTGCCAGCAGTTTTGGAGGGCTGGAAACCGGGGAGCTGTTTTTT; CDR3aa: CASSFGGLETGELFF
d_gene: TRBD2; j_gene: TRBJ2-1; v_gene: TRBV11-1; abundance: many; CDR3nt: TGTGCCAGCAGCCCTCGACTAGCGGGGGCCACAAATGAGCAGTTCTTC; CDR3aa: CASSPRLAGATNEQFF
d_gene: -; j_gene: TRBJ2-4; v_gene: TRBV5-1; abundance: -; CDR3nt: TGCGCCAGCAGCTTGGACGGGGATAACATTCAGTACTTC; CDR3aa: CASSLDGDNIQYF
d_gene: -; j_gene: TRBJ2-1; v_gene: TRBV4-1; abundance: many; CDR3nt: TGCGCCAGCAGCCCCGTGGGAGGCTATAATGAGCAGTTCTTC; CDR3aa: CASSPVGGYNEQFF
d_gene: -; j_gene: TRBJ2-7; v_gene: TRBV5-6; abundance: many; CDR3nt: TGTGCCAGCAGCTTGGTTTTGGGGGAAGCCTACGAGCAGTACTTC; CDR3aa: CASSLVLGEAYEQYF
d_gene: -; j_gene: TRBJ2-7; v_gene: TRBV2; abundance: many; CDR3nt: TGTGCCAGCAGCGGAGAAAGATCCCACGAGCAGTACTTC; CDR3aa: CASSGERSHEQYF
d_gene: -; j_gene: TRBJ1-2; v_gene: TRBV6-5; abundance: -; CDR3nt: TGTGCCAGCAGTTACTCAGGAGGGAGTGATGGCTACACCTTC; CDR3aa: CASSYSGGSDGYTF
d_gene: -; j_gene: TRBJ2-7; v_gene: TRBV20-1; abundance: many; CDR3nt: TGCAGTGCCCCTGGATTGACCTACGAGCAGTACTTC; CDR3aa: CSAPGLTYEQYF
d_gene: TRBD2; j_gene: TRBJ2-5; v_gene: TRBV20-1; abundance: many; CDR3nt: TGCAGTGCTAACGGACTAGCGGGGGCCCAAGAGACCCAGTACTTC; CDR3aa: CSANGLAGAQETQYF
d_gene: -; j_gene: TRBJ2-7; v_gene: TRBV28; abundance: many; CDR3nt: TGTGCCAGCAGTTTAGGAGGGGACGAGCAGTACTTC; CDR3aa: CASSLGGDEQYF
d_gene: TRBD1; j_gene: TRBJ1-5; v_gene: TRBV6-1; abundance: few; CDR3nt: TGTGCCAGCAGTAGGAGGACAGGCGAGTATAGCAATCAGCCCCAGCATTTT; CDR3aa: CASSRRTGEYSNQPQHF
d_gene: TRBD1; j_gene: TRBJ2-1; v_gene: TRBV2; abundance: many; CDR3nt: TGTGCCAGCAGAGGACAGGGGTTCTACAATGAGCAGTTCTTC; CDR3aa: CASRGQGFYNEQFF
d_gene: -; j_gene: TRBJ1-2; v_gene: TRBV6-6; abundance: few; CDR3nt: TGTGCCAGTTATGGGAATGGCTACACCTTC; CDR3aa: CASYGNGYTF
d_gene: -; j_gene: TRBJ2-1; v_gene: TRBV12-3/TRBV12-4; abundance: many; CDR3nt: TGTGCCAGCAGTTTAGGGGAGGAGCAGTTCTTC; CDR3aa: CASSLGEEQFF
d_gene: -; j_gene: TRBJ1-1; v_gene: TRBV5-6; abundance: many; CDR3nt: TGTGCCAGCACGAGCTGGCGACTGAACACTGAAGCTTTCTTT; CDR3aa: CASTSWRLNTEAFF
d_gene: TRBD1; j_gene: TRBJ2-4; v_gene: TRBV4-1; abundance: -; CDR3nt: TGCGCCAGCAGCCTCGGACAGGCTTGGGGTCTAGCCAAAAACATTCAGTACTTC; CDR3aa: CASSLGQAWGLAKNIQYF
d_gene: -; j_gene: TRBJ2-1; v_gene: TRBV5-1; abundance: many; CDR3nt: TGCGCCAGCAGCTTCGATGCTTCCTACAATGAGCAGTTCTTC; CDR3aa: CASSFDASYNEQFF
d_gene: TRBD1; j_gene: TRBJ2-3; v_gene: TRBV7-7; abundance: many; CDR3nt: TGTGCCAGCAGCCTGACCGGGGCAGGGGGAGATACGCAGTATTTT; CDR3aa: CASSLTGAGGDTQYF
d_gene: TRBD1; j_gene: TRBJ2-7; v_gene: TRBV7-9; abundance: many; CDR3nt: TGTGCCAGCAGCTTTATGGGGACAGCGATCTCCTACGAGCAGTACTTC; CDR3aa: CASSFMGTAISYEQYF
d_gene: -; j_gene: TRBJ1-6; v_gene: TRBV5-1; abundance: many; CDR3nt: TGCGCCAGCAGCGTCTCTACAGACTATAATTCACCCCTCCACTTT; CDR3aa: CASSVSTDYNSPLHF
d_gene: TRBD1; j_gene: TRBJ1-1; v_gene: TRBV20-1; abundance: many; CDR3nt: TGCAGTGCTAGAGTGACAGGGGTAAACACTGAAGCTTTCTTT; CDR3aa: CSARVTGVNTEAFF
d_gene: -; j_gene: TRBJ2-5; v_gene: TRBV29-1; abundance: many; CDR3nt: TGCAGCGTCCTAGGGGCAACCAAGAGTCAAGAGACCCAGTACTTC; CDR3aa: CSVLGATKSQETQYF
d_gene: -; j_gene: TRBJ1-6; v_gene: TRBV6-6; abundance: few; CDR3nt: TGTGCCAGCCGACAGCTCCATGATTATTCACCCCTCCACTTT; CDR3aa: CASRQLHDYSPLHF